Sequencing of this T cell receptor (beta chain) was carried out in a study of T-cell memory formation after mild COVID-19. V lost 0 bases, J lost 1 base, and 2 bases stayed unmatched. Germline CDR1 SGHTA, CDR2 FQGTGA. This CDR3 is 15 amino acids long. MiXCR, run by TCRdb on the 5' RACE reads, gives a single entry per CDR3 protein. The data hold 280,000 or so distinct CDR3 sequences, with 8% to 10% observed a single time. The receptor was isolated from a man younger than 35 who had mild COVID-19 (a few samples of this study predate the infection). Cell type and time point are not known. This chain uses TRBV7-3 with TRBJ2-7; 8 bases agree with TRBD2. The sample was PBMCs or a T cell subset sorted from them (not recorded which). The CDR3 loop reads CASSLTGGRSYEQYF. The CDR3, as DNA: TGTGCCAGCAGCTTAACGGGCGGGAGGTCCTACGAGCAGTACTTC.